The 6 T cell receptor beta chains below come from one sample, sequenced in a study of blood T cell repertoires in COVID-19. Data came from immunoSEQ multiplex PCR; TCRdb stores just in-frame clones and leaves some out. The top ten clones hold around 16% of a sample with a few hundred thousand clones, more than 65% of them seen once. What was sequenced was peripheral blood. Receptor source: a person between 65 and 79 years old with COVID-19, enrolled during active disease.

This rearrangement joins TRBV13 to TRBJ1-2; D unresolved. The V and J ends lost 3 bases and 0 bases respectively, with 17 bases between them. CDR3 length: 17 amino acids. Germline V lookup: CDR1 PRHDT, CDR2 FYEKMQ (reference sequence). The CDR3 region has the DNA TGTGCCAGCAGCTTTGGTAAGCGGAGAGGGTCTAACTATGGCTACACCTTC. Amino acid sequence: CASSFGKRRGSNYGYTF.

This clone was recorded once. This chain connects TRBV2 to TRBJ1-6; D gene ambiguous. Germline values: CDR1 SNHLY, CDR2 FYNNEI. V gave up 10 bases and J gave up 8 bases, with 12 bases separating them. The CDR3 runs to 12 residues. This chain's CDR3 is CATREEDSPLHF. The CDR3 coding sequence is TGTGCCACCCGGGAGGAGGATTCACCCCTCCACTTT. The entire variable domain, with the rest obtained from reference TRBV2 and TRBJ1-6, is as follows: EPEVTQTPSHQVTQMGQEVILRCVPISNHLYFYWYRQILGQKVEFLVSFYNNEISEKSEIFDDQFSVERPDGSNFTLKIRSTKLEDSAMYFCATREEDSPLHFGNGTRLTVT.

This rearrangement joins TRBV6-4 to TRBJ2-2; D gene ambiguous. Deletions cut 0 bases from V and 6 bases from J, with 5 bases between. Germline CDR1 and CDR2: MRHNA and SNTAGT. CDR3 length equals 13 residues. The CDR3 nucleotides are TGTGCCAGCAGTGACTCGGGCGCCGGGGAGCTGTTTTTT. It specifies CASSDSGAGELFF.

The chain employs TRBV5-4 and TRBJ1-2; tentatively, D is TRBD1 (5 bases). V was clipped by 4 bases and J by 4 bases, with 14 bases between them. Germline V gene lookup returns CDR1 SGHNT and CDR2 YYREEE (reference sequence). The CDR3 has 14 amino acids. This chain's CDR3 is CASSPREVSYGYTF. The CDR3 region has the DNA TGTGCCAGCAGCCCCAGGGAGGTCAGCTATGGCTACACCTTC.

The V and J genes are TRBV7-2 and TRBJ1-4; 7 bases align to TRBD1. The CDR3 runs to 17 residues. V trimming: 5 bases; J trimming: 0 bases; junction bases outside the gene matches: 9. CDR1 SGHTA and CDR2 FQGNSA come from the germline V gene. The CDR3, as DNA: TGTGCCAGCAGCCTAGACTACAGGGGTGCAACTAATGAAAAACTGTTTTTT. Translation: CASSLDYRGATNEKLFF.

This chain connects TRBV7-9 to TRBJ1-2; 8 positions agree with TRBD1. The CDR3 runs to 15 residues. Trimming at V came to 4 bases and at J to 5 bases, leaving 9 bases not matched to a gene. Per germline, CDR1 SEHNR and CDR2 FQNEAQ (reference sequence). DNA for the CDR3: TGTGCCAGCAGCTCGCGGAGACAGGGGCGGTATGGCTACACCTTC. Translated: CASSSRRQGRYGYTF.